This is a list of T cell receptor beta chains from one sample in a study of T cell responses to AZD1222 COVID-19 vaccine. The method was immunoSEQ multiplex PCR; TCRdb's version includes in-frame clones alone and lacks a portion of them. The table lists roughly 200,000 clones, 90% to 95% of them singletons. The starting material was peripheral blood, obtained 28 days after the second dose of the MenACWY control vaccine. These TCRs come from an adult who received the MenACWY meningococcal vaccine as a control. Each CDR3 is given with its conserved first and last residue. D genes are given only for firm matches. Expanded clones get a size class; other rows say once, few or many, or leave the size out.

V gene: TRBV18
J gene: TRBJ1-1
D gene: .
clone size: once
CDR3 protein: CASSPSQNTEAFF
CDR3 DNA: TGTGCCAGCTCACCAAGTCAGAACACTGAAGCTTTCTTT

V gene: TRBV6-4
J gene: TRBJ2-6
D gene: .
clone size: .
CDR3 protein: CASSVRAGANVLTF
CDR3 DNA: TGTGCCAGCAGTGTCCGGGCTGGGGCCAACGTCCTGACTTTC

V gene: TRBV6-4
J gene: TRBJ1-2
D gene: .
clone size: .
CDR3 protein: CASSDQYGYTF
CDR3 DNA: TGTGCCAGCAGTGATCAGTATGGCTACACCTTC

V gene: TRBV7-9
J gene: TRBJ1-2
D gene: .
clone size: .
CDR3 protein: CASSQMTNGYTF
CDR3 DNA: TGTGCCAGCAGCCAAATGACTAATGGCTACACCTTC

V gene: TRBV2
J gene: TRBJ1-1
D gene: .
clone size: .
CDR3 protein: CASTRMAGNNYEAFF
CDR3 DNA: TGTGCCAGCACCAGGATGGCAGGGAATAATTATGAAGCTTTCTTT

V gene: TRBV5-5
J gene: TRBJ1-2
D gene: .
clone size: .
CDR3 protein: CASSSSDYGYTF
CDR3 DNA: TGTGCCAGCAGCTCCTCTGACTATGGCTACACCTTC

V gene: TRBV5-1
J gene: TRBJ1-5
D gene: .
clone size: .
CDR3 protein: CASSLDRDRGQPQHF
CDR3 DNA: TGCGCCAGCAGCTTGGACAGGGATCGGGGTCAGCCCCAGCATTTT

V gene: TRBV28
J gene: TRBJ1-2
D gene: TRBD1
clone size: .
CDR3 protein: CASRGQGKKGYGYTF
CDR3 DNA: TGTGCCAGCCGTGGACAGGGGAAGAAAGGCTATGGCTACACCTTC

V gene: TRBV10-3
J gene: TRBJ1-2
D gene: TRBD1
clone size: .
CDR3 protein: CAILSRDSLFRGYTF
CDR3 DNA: TGTGCCATCCTTTCTCGGGACAGTCTCTTTCGGGGCTACACCTTC

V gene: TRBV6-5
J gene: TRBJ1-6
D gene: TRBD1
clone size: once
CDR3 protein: CASSSTGLDSPLHF
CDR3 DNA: TGTGCCAGCAGTTCGACAGGGTTGGATTCACCCCTCCACTTT

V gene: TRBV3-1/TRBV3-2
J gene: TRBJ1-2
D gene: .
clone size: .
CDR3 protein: CASSQAGVYGYTF
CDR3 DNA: TGTGCCAGCAGCCAAGCGGGGGTCTATGGCTACACCTTC

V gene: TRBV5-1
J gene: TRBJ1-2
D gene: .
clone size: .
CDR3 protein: CASSLEPWNYGYTF
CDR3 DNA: TGCGCCAGCAGCTTGGAACCCTGGAACTATGGCTACACCTTC

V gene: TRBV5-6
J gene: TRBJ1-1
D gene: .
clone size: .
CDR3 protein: CASSLFIGQLNTEAFF
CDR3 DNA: TGTGCCAGCAGCTTGTTTATAGGGCAGCTGAACACTGAAGCTTTCTTT

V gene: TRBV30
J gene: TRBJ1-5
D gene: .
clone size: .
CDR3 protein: CAWSAQGRPQHF
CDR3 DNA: TGTGCCTGGAGTGCCCAGGGGCGGCCCCAGCATTTT

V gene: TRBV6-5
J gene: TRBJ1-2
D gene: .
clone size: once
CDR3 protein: CASSQTRQYGYTF
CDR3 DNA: TGTGCCAGCAGCCAGACACGACAGTATGGCTACACCTTC

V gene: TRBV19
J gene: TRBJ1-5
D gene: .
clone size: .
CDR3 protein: CASRGMGNQPQHF
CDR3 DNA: TGTGCCAGTAGAGGGATGGGCAATCAGCCCCAGCATTTT

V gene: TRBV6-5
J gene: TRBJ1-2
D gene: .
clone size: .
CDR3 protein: CASRSFHISNYGYTF
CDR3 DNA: TGTGCCAGCAGAAGCTTTCATATCTCTAACTATGGCTACACCTTC

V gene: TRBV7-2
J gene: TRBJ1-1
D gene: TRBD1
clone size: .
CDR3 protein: CASSSTGVSTEAFF
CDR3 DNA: TGTGCCAGCAGCTCTACAGGGGTGAGCACTGAAGCTTTCTTT

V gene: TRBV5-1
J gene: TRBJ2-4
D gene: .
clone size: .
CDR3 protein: CASSFGTPPINIQYF
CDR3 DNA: TGCGCCAGCAGCTTTGGTACTCCCCCAATAAACATTCAGTACTTC

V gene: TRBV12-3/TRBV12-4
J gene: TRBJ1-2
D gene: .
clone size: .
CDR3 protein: CASSLDLGGYTF
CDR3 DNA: TGTGCCAGCAGCCTGGACTTGGGGGGCTACACCTTC

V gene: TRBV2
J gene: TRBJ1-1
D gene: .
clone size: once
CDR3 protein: CASTLEGVNTEAFF
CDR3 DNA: TGTGCCAGCACCTTGGAGGGAGTGAACACTGAAGCTTTCTTT

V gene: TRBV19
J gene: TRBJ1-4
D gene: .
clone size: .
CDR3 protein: CASSIRGANEKLFF
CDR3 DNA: TGTGCCAGTAGTATTCGGGGGGCTAATGAAAAACTGTTTTTT

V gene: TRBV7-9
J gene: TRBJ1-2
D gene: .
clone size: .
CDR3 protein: CASSLAAGYTF
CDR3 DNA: TGTGCCAGCAGCTTAGCGGCTGGCTACACCTTC

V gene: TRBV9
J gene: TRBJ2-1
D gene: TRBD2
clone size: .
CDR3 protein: CASSPRGGLVGNEQFF
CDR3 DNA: TGTGCCAGCAGCCCCCGGGGGGGACTAGTCGGAAATGAGCAGTTCTTC

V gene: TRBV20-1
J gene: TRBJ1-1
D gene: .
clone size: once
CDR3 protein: CSAPKHTEAFF
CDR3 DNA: TGCAGTGCCCCAAAGCACACTGAAGCTTTCTTT

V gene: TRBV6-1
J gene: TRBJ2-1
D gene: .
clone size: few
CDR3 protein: CASSEVLAGTYDNEQFF
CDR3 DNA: TGTGCCAGCAGCGAAGTTCTAGCAGGGACCTACGACAATGAGCAGTTCTTC

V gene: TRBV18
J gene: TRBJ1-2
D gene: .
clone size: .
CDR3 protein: CASSPIAQGPNYGYTF
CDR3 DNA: TGTGCCAGCTCACCAATCGCGCAGGGCCCTAACTATGGCTACACCTTC

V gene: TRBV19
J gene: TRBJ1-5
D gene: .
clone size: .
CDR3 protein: CASSGPQGGSNQPQHF
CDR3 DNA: TGTGCCAGTAGTGGACCACAGGGAGGGAGCAATCAGCCCCAGCATTTT